This T cell receptor beta chain was retrieved from a study of technical replicates of blood from a few donors. This table comes from immunoSEQ multiplex PCR, and its TCRdb copy is limited to in-frame clones, with some not included. The repertoire consists of about 88,000 clones, with approximately 94% occurring once and the leading ten covering about 0.23%. The CDR3 extends over 11 amino acids. Germline values: CDR1 SQVTM, CDR2 ANQGSEA. Trimming took off 1 base at V and 6 bases at J, with 5 bases between the two ends. The chain joins TRBV29-1 to TRBJ2-3; D not certain. The clonotype was recovered from a human donor in good health. Sequenced material: T cells isolated from PBMCs. DNA for the CDR3: TGCAGCGTTGAAGGCGGCGATACGCAGTATTTT. Its translation: CSVEGGDTQYF.